The clone carrying this T cell receptor beta chain has just one count. Per the study methods: Reference gene primer amplification in the assay estimated nucleated cell counts. TCRdb's copy holds only in-frame clones and misses some; the assay was immunoSEQ multiplex PCR. V and J calls and clone size follow that table, whereas D and trimming were derived from the DNA. Of a few hundred thousand clones in the sample, roughly 87% are singletons; the top ten hold around 5%. Trimming shortened V by 4 bases and J by 0 bases, and 10 bases separated the two germline ends. Per the germline V gene, CDR1 is SGHNT and CDR2 is YYREEE (reference sequence). The CDR3 has 14 residues. These data come from a study of blood T cell repertoires in COVID-19.

The J gene is TRBJ1-1, the V gene TRBV5-4; no reliable D call. The sequenced material came from PBMCs or T cells enriched from blood (not recorded which). The TCR originated in a woman in her forties or fifties who had recovered from COVID-19. As DNA, the CDR3 is TGTGCCAGCAGCCTGACGGGGATGAACACTGAAGCTTTCTTT. Translated, it gives CASSLTGMNTEAFF.